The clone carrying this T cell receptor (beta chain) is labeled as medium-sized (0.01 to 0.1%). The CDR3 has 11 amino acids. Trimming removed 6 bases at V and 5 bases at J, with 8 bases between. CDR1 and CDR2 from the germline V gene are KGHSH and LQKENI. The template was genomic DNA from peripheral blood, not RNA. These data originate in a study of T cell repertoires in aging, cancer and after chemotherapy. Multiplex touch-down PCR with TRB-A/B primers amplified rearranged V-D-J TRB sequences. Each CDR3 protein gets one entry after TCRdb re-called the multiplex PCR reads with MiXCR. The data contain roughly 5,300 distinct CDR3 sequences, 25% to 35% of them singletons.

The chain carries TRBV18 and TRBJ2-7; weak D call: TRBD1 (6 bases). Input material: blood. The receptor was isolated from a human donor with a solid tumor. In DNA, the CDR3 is TGTGCCAGCTCCAACAGGGACGAGCAGTACTTC. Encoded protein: CASSNRDEQYF.